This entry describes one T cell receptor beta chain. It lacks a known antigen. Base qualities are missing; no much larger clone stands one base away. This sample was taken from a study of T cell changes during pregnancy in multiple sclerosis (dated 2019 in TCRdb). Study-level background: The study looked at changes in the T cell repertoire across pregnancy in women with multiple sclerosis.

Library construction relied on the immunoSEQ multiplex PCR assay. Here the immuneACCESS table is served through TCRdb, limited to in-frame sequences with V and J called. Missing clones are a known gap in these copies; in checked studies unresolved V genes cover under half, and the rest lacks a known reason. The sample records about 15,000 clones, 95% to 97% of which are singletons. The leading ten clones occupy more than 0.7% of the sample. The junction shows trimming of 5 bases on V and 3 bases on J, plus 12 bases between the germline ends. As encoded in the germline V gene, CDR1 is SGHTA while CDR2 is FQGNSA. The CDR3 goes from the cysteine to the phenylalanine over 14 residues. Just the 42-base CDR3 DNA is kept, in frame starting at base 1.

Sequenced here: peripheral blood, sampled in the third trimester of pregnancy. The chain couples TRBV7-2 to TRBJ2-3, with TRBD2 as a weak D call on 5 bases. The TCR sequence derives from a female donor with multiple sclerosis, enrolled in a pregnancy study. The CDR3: CASSTSGFTDTQYF. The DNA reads TGTGCCAGCAGCACCAGCGGCTTTACAGATACGCAGTATTTT.